The present T cell receptor (beta chain) was sequenced within a study of blood T cell repertoires in COVID-19. This clone is categorized as medium-sized. The DNA is omitted, as the CDR3 cannot be located on it reliably, and the CDR3 follows TCRdb's listing. Germline loops: CDR1 SGHNT, CDR2 YYREEE (reference sequence). The CDR3 numbers 13 amino acids, ends counted. Per the original data handling: Quantification of nucleated cells was approximated via reference gene primer amplification. The data were produced by immunoSEQ multiplex PCR, yet TCRdb's version contains in-frame clones alone and is incomplete. The V and J calls and clone size come from that table; D and trimming were worked out from the DNA. The sample records approximately 37,000 clones, 89% being singletons.

The chain uses TRBV5-4 and TRBJ1-2; the table's D gene call, TRBD1, was not cross checked with the DNA. This TCR came from a man in his fifties with active COVID-19. Sequencing used peripheral blood. The CDR3 here is CASSFGPGTGYTF.